The source of this T cell receptor (beta chain) is a study of blood T cell repertoires in COVID-19. Turning to the study itself: COVID-19 samples, acute and convalescent, were from the United States, Italy and Spain. PBMCs, B-cell-depleted T cells, or T cells provided the cDNA or gDNA that made up the material.

Profiled with immunoSEQ multiplex PCR; TCRdb holds only in-frame clones, not every one. This table has approximately 170,000 clones, roughly nine tenths appearing once. The germline V and J ends were trimmed by 5 bases and 2 bases, with 9 bases remaining between them. Germline values: CDR1 MDHEN, CDR2 SYDVKM. The CDR3 totals 13 residues. The sequence was collected from a man aged 18 to 35 who had recovered from COVID-19. Material for sequencing was peripheral blood. The rearrangement joins TRBV28 to TRBJ1-2, with D uncertain. The CDR3: CASSPNQNYGYTF. In DNA, the CDR3 is TGTGCCAGCAGTCCCAACCAGAACTATGGCTACACCTTC.